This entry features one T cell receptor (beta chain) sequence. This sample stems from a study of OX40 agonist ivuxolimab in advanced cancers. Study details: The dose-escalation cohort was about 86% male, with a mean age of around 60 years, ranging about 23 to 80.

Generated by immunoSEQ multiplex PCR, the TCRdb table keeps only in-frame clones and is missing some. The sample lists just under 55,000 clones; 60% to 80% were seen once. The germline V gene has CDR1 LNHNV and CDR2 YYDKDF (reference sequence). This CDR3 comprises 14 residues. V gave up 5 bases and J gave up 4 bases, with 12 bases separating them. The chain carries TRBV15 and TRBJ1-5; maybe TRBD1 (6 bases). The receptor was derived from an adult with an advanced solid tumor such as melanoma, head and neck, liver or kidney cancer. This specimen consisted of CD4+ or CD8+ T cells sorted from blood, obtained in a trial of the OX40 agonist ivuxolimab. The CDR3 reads CATSGRGGNQPQHF. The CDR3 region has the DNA TGTGCCACCAGCGGCAGGGGAGGGAATCAGCCCCAGCATTTT.